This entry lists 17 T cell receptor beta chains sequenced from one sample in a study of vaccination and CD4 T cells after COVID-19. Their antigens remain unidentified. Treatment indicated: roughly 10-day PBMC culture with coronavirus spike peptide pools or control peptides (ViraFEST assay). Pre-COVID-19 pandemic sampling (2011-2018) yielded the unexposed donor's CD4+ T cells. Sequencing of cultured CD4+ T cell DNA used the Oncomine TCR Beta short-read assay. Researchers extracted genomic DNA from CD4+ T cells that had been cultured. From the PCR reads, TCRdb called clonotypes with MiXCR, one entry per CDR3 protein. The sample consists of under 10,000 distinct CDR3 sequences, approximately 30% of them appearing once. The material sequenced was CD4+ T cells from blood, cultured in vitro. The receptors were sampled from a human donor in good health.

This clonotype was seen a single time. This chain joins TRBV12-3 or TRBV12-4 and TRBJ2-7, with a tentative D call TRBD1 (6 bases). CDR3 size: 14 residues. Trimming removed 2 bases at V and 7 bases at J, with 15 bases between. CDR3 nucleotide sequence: TGTGCCAGCAGTTTACCAGGGGTCCGGAGGGAGCAGTACTTC. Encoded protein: CASSLPGVRREQYF.

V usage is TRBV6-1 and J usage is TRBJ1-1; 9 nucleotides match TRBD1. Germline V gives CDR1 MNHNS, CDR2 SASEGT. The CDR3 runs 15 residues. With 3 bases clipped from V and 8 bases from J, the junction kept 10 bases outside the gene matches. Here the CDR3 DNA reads TGTGCCAGCAGTGAGGCCGGGACAGGGATCGTGGAAGCTTTCTTT. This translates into CASSEAGTGIVEAFF.

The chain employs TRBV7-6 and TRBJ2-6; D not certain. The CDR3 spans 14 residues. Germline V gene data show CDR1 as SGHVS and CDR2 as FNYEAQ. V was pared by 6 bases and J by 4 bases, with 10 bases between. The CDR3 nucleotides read TGTGCCAGCAGGCCTCTTGCCGGGGCCAACGTCCTGACTTTC. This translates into CASRPLAGANVLTF.

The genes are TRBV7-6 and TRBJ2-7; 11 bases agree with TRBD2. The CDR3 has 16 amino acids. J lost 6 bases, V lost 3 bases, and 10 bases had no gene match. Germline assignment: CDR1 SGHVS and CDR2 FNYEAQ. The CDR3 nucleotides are TGTGCCAGCAGCTTGACCTCCGGGACTAGCGGACTCGAGCAGTACTTC. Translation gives CASSLTSGTSGLEQYF.

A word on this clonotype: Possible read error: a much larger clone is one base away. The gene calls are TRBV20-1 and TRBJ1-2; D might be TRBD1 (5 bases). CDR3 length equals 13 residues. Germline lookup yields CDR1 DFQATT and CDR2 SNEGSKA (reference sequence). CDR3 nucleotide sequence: TGCAGTGCTAGAGACGACAGTAACTATGGCTGCACCTTC. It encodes CSARDDSNYGCTF.

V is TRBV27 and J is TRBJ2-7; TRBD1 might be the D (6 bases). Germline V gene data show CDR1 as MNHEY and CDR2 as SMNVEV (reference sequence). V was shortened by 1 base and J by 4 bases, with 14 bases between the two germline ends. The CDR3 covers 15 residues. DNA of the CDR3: TGTGCCAGCAGTTTATTAGGTGTCAGGGGATACGAGCAGTACTTC. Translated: CASSLLGVRGYEQYF.

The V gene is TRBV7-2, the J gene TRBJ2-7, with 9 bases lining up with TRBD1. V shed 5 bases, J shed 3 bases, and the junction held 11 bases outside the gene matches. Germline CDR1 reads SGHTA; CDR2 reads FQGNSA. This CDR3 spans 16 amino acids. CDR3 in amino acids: CASSARQGELVYEQYF. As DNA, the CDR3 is TGTGCCAGCAGCGCCCGACAGGGGGAGTTGGTCTACGAGCAGTACTTC.

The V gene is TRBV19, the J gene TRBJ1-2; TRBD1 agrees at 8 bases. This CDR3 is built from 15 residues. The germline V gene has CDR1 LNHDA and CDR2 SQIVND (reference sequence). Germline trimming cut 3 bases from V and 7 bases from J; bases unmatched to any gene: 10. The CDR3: CASSMSPGGFGGYTF. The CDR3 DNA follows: TGTGCCAGTAGTATGTCACCAGGGGGCTTTGGTGGCTACACCTTC.

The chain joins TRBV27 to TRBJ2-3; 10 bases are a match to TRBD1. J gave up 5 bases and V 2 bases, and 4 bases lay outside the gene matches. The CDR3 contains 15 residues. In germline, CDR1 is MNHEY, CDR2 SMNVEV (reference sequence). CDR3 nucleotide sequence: TGTGCCAGCAGTTTAGGGACAGGGGCTCTAGATACGCAGTATTTT. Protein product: CASSLGTGALDTQYF.

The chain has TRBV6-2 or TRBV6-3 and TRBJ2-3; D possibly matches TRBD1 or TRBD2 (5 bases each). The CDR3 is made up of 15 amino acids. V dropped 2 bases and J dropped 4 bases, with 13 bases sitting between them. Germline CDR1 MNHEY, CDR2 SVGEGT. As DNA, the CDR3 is TGTGCCAGCAGTTACCGTGGGGGTAGCTCAGATACGCAGTATTTT. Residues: CASSYRGGSSDTQYF.

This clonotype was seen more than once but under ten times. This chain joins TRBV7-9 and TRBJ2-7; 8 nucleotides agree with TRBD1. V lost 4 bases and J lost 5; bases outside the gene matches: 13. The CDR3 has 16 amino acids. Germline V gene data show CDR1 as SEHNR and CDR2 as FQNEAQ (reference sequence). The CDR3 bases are TGTGCCAGCAGCTCATTTTGGACAGGGACCGGTAACGAGCAGTACTTC. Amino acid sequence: CASSSFWTGTGNEQYF. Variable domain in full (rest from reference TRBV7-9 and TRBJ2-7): DTGVSQNPRHKITKRGQNVTFRCDPISEHNRLYWYRQTLGQGPEFLTYFQNEAQLEKSRLLSDRFSAERPKGSFSTLEIQRTEQGDSAMYLCASSSFWTGTGNEQYFGPGTRLTVT.

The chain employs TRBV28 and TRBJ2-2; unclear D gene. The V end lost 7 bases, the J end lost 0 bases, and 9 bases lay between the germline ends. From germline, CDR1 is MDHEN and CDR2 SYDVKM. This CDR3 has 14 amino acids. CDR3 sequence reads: CASTGSANTGELFF. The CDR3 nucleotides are TGTGCCAGCACTGGATCCGCGAACACCGGGGAGCTGTTTTTT.

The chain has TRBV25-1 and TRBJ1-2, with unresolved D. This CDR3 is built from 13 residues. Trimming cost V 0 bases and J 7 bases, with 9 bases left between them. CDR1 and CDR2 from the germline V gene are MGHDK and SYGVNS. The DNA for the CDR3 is TGTGCCAGCAGTGAATATATGGCGGGTGGCTACACCTTC. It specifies CASSEYMAGGYTF.

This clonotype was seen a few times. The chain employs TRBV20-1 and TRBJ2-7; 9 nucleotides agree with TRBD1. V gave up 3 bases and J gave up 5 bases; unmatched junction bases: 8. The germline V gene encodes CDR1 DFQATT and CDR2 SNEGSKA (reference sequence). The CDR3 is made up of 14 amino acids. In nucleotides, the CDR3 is TGCAGTGCTAGGGGGGACAGGGTTAGCAACGAGCAGTACTTC. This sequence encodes CSARGDRVSNEQYF.

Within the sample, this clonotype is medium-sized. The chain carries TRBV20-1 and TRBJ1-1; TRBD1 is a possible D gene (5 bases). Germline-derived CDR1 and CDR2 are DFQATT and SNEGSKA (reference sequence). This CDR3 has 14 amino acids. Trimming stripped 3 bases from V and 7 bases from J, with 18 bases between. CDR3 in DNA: TGCAGTGCTAGCGAGGGCAGGGAATCCAGTGAAGCTTTCTTT. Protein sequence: CSASEGRESSEAFF.

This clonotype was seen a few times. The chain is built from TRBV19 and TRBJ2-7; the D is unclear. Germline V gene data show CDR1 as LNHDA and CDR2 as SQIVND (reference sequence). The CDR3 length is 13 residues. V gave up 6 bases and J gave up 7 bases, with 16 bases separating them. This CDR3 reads CASSLDSRREQYF. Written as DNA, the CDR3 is TGTGCCAGTAGCCTAGACTCCCGCCGGGAGCAGTACTTC.

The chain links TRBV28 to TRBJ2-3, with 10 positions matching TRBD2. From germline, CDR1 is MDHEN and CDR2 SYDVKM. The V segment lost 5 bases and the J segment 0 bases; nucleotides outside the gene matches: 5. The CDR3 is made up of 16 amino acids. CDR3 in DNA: TGTGCCAGCAGTAAAAGCGGGAGGGGTAGCACAGATACGCAGTATTTT. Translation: CASSKSGRGSTDTQYF. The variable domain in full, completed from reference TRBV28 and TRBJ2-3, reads DVKVTQSSRYLVKRTGEKVFLECVQDMDHENMFWYRQDPGLGLRLIYFSYDVKMKEKGDIPEGYSVSREKKERFSLILESASTNQTSMYLCASSKSGRGSTDTQYFGPGTRLTVL.